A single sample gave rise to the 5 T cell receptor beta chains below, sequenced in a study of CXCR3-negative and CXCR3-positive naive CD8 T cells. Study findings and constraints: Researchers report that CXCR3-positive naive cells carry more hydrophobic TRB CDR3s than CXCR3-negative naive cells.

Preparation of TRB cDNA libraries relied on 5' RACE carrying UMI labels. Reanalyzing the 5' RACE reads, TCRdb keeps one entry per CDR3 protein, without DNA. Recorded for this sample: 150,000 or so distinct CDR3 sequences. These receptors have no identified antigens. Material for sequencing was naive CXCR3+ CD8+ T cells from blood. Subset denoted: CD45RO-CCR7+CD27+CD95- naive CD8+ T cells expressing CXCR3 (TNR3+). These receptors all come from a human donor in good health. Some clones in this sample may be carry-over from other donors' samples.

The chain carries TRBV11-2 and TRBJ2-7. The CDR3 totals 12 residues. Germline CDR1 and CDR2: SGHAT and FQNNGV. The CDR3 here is CASSLDMYEQYF.

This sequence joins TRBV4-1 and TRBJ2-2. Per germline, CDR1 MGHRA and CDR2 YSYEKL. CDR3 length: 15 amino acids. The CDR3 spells CASSPRHPNTGELFF.

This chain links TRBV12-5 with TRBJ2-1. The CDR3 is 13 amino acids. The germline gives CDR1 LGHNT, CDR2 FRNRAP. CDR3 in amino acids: CASGFDHYNEQFF.

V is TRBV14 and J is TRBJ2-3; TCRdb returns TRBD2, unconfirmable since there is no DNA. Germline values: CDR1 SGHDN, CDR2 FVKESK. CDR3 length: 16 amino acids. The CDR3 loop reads CASSRRTSGYTDTQYF.

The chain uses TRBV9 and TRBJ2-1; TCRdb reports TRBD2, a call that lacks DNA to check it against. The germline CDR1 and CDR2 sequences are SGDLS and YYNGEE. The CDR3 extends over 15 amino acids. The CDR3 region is CASSVSLAGGNEQFF.